What follows is one T cell receptor beta chain and its context. Antigen specificity is unknown. The time point denotes: baseline, week 1 (first vaccination visit). Specified treatment: pre-vaccination baseline after standard-of-care therapy. The data were taken from a study of a mutant IDH1 vaccine in newly diagnosed glioma. Study context: Treated patients had a mean age of about 40 years and an approximately 60% male, roughly 40% female split. Before enrollment, the patients had been treated with radiotherapy alone, temozolomide alone, or both together. Most of them had received both. Findings and limits, study-wide: With respect to changes in top peripheral T cell clonotypes, pseudoprogression seemed unrelated. The study observed vaccine-induced immune responses in more than 80% of patients.

Method: immunoSEQ multiplex PCR; TCRdb's copy keeps in-frame clones and lacks some. The table has about 46,000 clones, 75% to 90% seen once. CDR3 length: 16 amino acids. Germline V gene data show CDR1 as SGDLS and CDR2 as YYNGEE. With 4 bases clipped from V and 4 bases from J, the junction kept 11 bases outside the gene matches. The chain uses TRBV9 and TRBJ2-1; the match to TRBD1 covers 7 bases. This clonotype originated in a man aged 35 to 55 with glioma. Sequencing used PBMCs, obtained from a glioma patient treated with radiotherapy, temozolomide or both. The DNA of the CDR3 is TGTGCCAGCAGCCCAGGAACCTCCAGGGGGTACAATGAGCAGTTCTTC. Its protein product is CASSPGTSRGYNEQFF.